These 15 T cell receptor beta chains were sequenced from one sample in a study of T cell responses to AZD1222 COVID-19 vaccine. Clones were sequenced by immunoSEQ multiplex PCR, and TCRdb holds only the in-frame ones, with some missing. The sample contains about 140,000 clones, around 90% of which appear only once. Here the sequenced sample was peripheral blood, taken 28 days after the second AZD1222 dose. These receptors all come from an adult who received the AZD1222 COVID-19 vaccine.

The chain carries TRBV12-3 or TRBV12-4 and TRBJ1-1; D gene uncertain. The CDR3 has 12 amino acids. With 5 bases removed from V and 8 bases from J, the gap between germline ends came to 12 bases. The CDR3 sequence is CASSKDRLEAFF. The CDR3 DNA follows: TGTGCCAGCAGTAAGGACCGACTCGAAGCTTTCTTT.

This rearrangement joins TRBV28 to TRBJ1-2, with D possibly being TRBD1 (5 bases). Germline loops: CDR1 MDHEN, CDR2 SYDVKM. This CDR3 spans 13 amino acids. V lost 5 bases, J lost 8 bases, and 15 bases lay in between. CDR3 nucleotide sequence: TGTGCCAGCAGTACGGGGACGACTGGGGGCTACACCTTC. It is translated as CASSTGTTGGYTF.

Worth noting for this clone: The sample holds other DNA sequences that translate to the same CDR3. V is TRBV5-6 and J is TRBJ1-2, with D unresolved. Germline values: CDR1 SGHDT, CDR2 YYEEEE. Deletions cut 2 bases from V and 4 bases from J, with 6 bases between. The CDR3 has 12 residues. CDR3 residues: CASSFPGYGYTF. DNA of the CDR3: TGTGCCAGCAGCTTCCCGGGCTATGGCTACACCTTC.

The gene calls are TRBV7-6 and TRBJ2-3; 7 nucleotides match TRBD2. The germline gives CDR1 SGHVS, CDR2 FNYEAQ. The CDR3 has 17 residues. The ends lost 1 base at V and 3 bases at J; junction bases unmatched: 10. DNA for the CDR3: TGTGCCAGCAGCTTAGTCCTTGGGGGACTACAGACAGATACGCAGTATTTT. This gives the protein CASSLVLGGLQTDTQYF.

The chain links TRBV18 to TRBJ2-1; TRBD2 aligns across 7 bases. Germline loops: CDR1 KGHSH, CDR2 LQKENI. The junction had 3 bases not matched to a gene; V was cut back by 1 base and J by 3 bases. CDR3 length: 15 residues. In DNA, the CDR3 is TGTGCCAGCTCACCACTGGCGGGGGTCTACAATGAGCAGTTCTTC. It codes for CASSPLAGVYNEQFF.

This clone was observed once. This sequence joins TRBV28 and TRBJ2-3, with 8 positions matching TRBD1. Germline loops: CDR1 MDHEN, CDR2 SYDVKM. V shed 2 bases, J shed 4 bases, and the junction held 5 bases outside the gene matches. The CDR3 loop spans 15 amino acids. The CDR3 DNA sequence: TGTGCCAGCAGTTTAGGGACAGGATTGTCAGATACGCAGTATTTT. This codes for CASSLGTGLSDTQYF.

This clone was found a few times. V gene TRBV5-5 combines with J gene TRBJ1-1, with 11 bases aligning to TRBD1. The CDR3 covers 16 residues. Trimming removed 0 bases from V and 1 base from J; junction bases left unmatched: 2. Germline CDR1 and CDR2: SGHKS and YYEKEE (reference sequence). The CDR3 region has the DNA TGTGCCAGCAGCTTGGTGGGACAGGGGGGGAACACTGAAGCTTTCTTT. It is translated as CASSLVGQGGNTEAFF.

V is TRBV4-1 and J is TRBJ2-7; no clear D. The CDR3 consists of 13 residues. Looked up from germline, CDR1 is MGHRA and CDR2 is YSYEKL. Between the trimmed V and J ends, which lost 1 base and 2 bases, there was a span of 6 bases. CDR3 amino acids: CASSQATPYEQYF. Written as DNA, the CDR3 is TGCGCCAGCAGCCAAGCGACCCCCTACGAGCAGTACTTC.

CDR3 sequence (DNA): TGTGCCATCAGCGATATGGGGGTTGGAAACACCATATATTTT. Protein product: CAISDMGVGNTIYF. The J gene is TRBJ1-3, the V gene TRBV10-3; a possible D gene is TRBD1 (5 bases). Germline lookup yields CDR1 ENHRY and CDR2 SYGVKD. V was shortened by 6 bases and J by 3 bases, with 12 bases between the two germline ends. This CDR3 is built from 14 residues.

V is TRBV30 and J is TRBJ1-2; 7 bases agree with TRBD1. This CDR3 contains 12 residues. CDR1 is GTSNPN and CDR2 is SVGIG in the germline V gene (reference sequence). The chain's CDR3 is CARDSRNYGYTF. The CDR3 region has the DNA TGTGCACGGGACAGCCGGAACTATGGCTACACCTTC.

This sequence joins TRBV4-2 and TRBJ1-2, with a tentative D call TRBD1 (5 bases). The V end lost 1 base, the J end lost 8 bases, and 17 bases lay between the germline ends. CDR1 and CDR2 (germline): LGHNA, YNFKEQ. The CDR3 covers 15 residues. The CDR3 region is CASSQVTAGPWGYTF. The DNA for the CDR3 is TGTGCCAGCAGCCAAGTGACAGCCGGCCCATGGGGCTACACCTTC.

The chain carries TRBV10-3 and TRBJ2-7; 7 bases are a match to TRBD1. Looked up from germline, CDR1 is ENHRY and CDR2 is SYGVKD. Trimming removed 7 bases from V and 5 bases from J; junction bases left unmatched: 8. This CDR3 has 13 amino acids. CDR3 residues: CAIMGQGDHEQYF. The CDR3 DNA reads TGTGCCATCATGGGGCAGGGGGACCACGAGCAGTACTTC.

J is TRBJ1-1 and V is TRBV28; TRBD1 is a possible D gene (6 bases). Germline CDR1 and CDR2: MDHEN and SYDVKM. The germline V and J ends were trimmed by 3 bases and 7 bases, with 18 bases remaining between them. The CDR3 extends over 15 amino acids. The CDR3 region is CASSFLKGGAVEAFF. DNA of the CDR3: TGTGCCAGCAGTTTCTTGAAAGGGGGGGCCGTTGAAGCTTTCTTT.

This CDR3 reads CASSDGTGYDGEQYF. In nucleotides, the CDR3 is TGCGCCAGCAGTGACGGGACAGGGTACGACGGGGAGCAGTACTTC. The chain uses TRBV10-1 and TRBJ2-7; 9 bases agree with TRBD1. The CDR3 extends over 15 amino acids. The V segment lost 3 bases and the J segment 7 bases; nucleotides outside the gene matches: 10. Germline V gene data show CDR1 as WNHNN and CDR2 as SYGVQD (reference sequence).

This clone has just one count. The chain has TRBV29-1 and TRBJ2-5, with TRBD1 as a possible D gene (5 bases). The CDR3 length is 14 residues. Germline CDR1 and CDR2: SQVTM and ANQGSEA. Between the trimmed V and J ends, which lost 7 bases and 2 bases, there was a span of 17 bases. CDR3: CSATGLGAQETQYF. Written as DNA, the CDR3 is TGCAGCGCAACGGGTCTAGGGGCGCAAGAGACCCAGTACTTC.